A selection of T cell receptor beta chains follows, all from one sample in a study of cytomegalovirus exposure and HLA in healthy donors. Sequencing was performed with immunoSEQ multiplex PCR; in TCRdb, only in-frame clones are kept and a portion is missing. The top ten hold over 1.5% of the sample, which has roughly 70,000 clones, 82% seen once. Material: PBMCs. The receptors were gathered from a man aged 18-30 years in good health and CMV-seronegative. The CDR3 runs from the conserved cysteine through the conserved F or W. The order of the fields is CDR3 DNA, CDR3 protein, D gene, clone size, J gene, V gene. D genes are given only for firm matches. Some rows have no size entry. The others give once, few or many, or a class for an expanded clone.

TGTGCCAGCAGTCGACTAGCGGGGGACCGCGCAGATACGCAGTATTTT	CASSRLAGDRADTQYF	TRBD2	-	TRBJ2-3	TRBV6-6
TGTGCCAGCAGCTTAAGGGCGGGAGTCGATTACAATGAGCAGTTCTTC	CASSLRAGVDYNEQFF	TRBD2	-	TRBJ2-1	TRBV7-9
TGTGCCAGCAGCAACAGGGGGCGCAGGGAAGAGACCCAGTACTTC	CASSNRGRREETQYF	TRBD1	-	TRBJ2-5	TRBV7-2
TGTGCCAGCAGCTTGGGAACAATTATCACCGGGGAGCTGTTTTTT	CASSLGTIITGELFF	-	-	TRBJ2-2	TRBV5-5
TGTGCCACCAGCAGAGTAGCCGGAAAACTGTTTTTT	CATSRVAGKLFF	-	-	TRBJ1-4	TRBV15
TGCGCCAGCAGCGAGGGAACAGATACGCAGTATTTT	CASSEGTDTQYF	-	-	TRBJ2-3	TRBV5-1
TGTGCCAGCAGCCTCCTTGGCGGGGTTAATGAAAAACTGTTTTTT	CASSLLGGVNEKLFF	-	-	TRBJ1-4	TRBV7-9
TGTGCCAGCAGTCGATCAACTAGCGGGAGATACAATGAGCAGTTCTTC	CASSRSTSGRYNEQFF	TRBD2	-	TRBJ2-1	TRBV28
TGTGCCAGCAGCTTAGAAGAGACAGGGGCGTACGAGCAGTACTTC	CASSLEETGAYEQYF	TRBD1	-	TRBJ2-7	TRBV11-1
TGCGCCAGCAGCCAGGCCGGGACTATTGAGACCCAGTACTTC	CASSQAGTIETQYF	TRBD2	-	TRBJ2-5	TRBV4-1
TGTGCCAGCAGCTTAGAGGGTAGGGGGCGTCTCTATGGCTACACCTTC	CASSLEGRGRLYGYTF	TRBD1	-	TRBJ1-2	TRBV7-8
TGTGCCAGCAGTCAGCAGGGGGCCACCGGGGAGCTGTTTTTT	CASSQQGATGELFF	TRBD1	-	TRBJ2-2	TRBV6-5
TGTGCCAGCAGTTACGAGGGGGCCGGGCAGCCCCAGCATTTT	CASSYEGAGQPQHF	TRBD1	-	TRBJ1-5	TRBV6-6
TGTGCCAGCAGCCCAGGGGGGGCCAAAAACATTCAGTACTTC	CASSPGGAKNIQYF	-	-	TRBJ2-4	TRBV14
TGTGCCAGCAGCTATAGCGGAGAGACCCAGTACTTC	CASSYSGETQYF	-	once	TRBJ2-5	TRBV5-4
TGTGCCAGCAGCTTAAGCCCTCCTAGCGAGCAGTACTTC	CASSLSPPSEQYF	-	-	TRBJ2-7	TRBV11-3
TGTGCCAGCAGCCCTACGAGGGACAGGGTATCCCACTTT	CASSPTRDRVSHF	TRBD1	-	TRBJ1-6	TRBV6-1
TGTGCCAGCAGCCCAACATGGGCTTCCCCGCACACCATATATTTT	CASSPTWASPHTIYF	-	-	TRBJ1-3	TRBV7-2
TGCGCCAGCAGCTTGGCCAGGGGGGCGAGAGTGGACACTGAAGCTTTCTTT	CASSLARGARVDTEAFF	TRBD1	-	TRBJ1-1	TRBV5-1
TGTGCCAGCAGATACAGATCCGAGCAGTACTTC	CASRYRSEQYF	-	-	TRBJ2-7	TRBV27
TGTGCCAGCAGCGCCACCGGGTACACTGAAGCTTTCTTT	CASSATGYTEAFF	-	few	TRBJ1-1	TRBV9
TGTGCCAGCAGTCCAAATGACAGGGAAGAGACCCAGTACTTC	CASSPNDREETQYF	TRBD1	-	TRBJ2-5	TRBV28
TGTGCCATCAGCTCTACAGGAGACCATAATTCACCCCTCCACTTT	CAISSTGDHNSPLHF	-	few	TRBJ1-6	TRBV10-3
TGCGCCAGCAGCCAAGAAGCTGGGACAGAAGCTTTCTTT	CASSQEAGTEAFF	-	-	TRBJ1-1	TRBV4-3
TGTGCCAGCAGCTCTTACAGGGTCTATGGCTACACCTTC	CASSSYRVYGYTF	-	-	TRBJ1-2	TRBV7-9
TGTGCCAGCCTAGCTACAGGGACGCATACACCCTACGAGCAGTACTTC	CASLATGTHTPYEQYF	-	-	TRBJ2-7	TRBV6-4